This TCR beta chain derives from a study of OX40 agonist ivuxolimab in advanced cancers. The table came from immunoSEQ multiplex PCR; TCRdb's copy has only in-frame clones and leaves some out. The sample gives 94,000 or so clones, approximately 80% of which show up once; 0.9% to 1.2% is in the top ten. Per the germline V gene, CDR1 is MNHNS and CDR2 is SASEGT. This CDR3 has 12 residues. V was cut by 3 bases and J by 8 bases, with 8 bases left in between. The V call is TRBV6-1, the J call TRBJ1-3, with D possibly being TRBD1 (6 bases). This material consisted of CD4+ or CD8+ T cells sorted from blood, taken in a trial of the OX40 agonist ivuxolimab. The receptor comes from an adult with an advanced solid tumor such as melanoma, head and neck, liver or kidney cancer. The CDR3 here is CASSDHRDTIYF. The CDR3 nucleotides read TGTGCCAGCAGTGACCACAGGGACACCATATATTTT.